This note documents a single T cell receptor (beta chain) sequence. The antigen remains undetermined. Indicated time point: after dendritic cell vaccination, including at tumor progression/relapse. The sample belongs to a study of glioma-infiltrating T cells after dendritic cell vaccination. Turning to the study itself: Patients had newly diagnosed or recurrent glioblastoma and received dendritic cell vaccines. Patients received autologous tumor lysate-pulsed dendritic cell vaccination between the early 2000s and the early 2010s.

Study conclusions and caveats: Few patients contributed both blood and tumor specimens.

Method: immunoSEQ multiplex PCR; TCRdb's copy keeps in-frame clones and lacks some. The table lists about 50,000 clones, 70% to 90% of them singletons. The CDR3 spans 14 residues. V and J are TRBV21-1 and TRBJ2-3; the table gives TRBD2 as D, unverified against the DNA. TRBV21-1 is an annotated pseudogene. This sample comprised blood, obtained after dendritic cell vaccination. The TCR sequence derives from a human donor with glioblastoma. Here the CDR3 DNA reads TGTGGTACAGCGGGAGCCCACGGCACAGATACGCAGTATTTT. Translating gives CGTAGAHGTDTQYF.